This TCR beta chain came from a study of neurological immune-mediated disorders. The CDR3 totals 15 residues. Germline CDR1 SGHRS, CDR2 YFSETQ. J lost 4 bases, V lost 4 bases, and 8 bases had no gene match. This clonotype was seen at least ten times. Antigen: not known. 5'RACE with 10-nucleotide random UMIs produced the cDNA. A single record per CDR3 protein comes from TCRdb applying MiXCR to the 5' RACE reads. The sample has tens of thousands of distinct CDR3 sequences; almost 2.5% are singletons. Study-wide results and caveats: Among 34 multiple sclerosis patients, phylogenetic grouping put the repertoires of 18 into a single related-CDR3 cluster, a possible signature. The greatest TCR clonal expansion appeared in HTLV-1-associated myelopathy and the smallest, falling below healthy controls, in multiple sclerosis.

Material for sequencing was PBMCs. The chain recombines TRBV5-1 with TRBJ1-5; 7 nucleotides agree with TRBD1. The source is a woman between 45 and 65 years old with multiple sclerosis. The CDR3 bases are TGCGCCAGCAGCGACCAGGGACAGCCAAATCAGCCCCAGCATTTT. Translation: CASSDQGQPNQPQHF.